A single T cell receptor (beta chain) is shown here with its context. Its cognate antigen is unknown. This entry is derived from a study of T cell responses to AZD1222 COVID-19 vaccine. The study, taken as a whole, reports: Seropositivity was recorded at baseline in only a handful of AZD1222 recipients. Donors were mostly white British, more females; clonal diversity possibly underestimated. The study sampled repertoires only after the peak T cell response. When two AZD1222 doses had been given, Spike-specific TCR breadth and depth rose.

The CDR3 is 15 residues long. Looked up from germline, CDR1 is SGHNT and CDR2 is YYREEE (reference sequence). Unmatched junction bases numbered 6, after V lost 0 bases and J lost 9 bases. Clones were sequenced by immunoSEQ multiplex PCR, and TCRdb holds only the in-frame ones, with some missing. The table includes 95,000 to 150,000 clones, roughly 90% detected once. The V and J genes are TRBV5-4 and TRBJ2-1, with 10 bases matching TRBD2. The starting material was peripheral blood, obtained on day 0 of AZD1222 vaccination. The TCR sequence derives from an adult in good health. The CDR3 DNA reads TGTGCCAGCAGCTTGGGGCCAGCGGGAGGGAGTGAGCAGTTCTTC. Its protein product is CASSLGPAGGSEQFF.